This is a list of T cell receptor beta chains from one sample in a study of OX40 agonist ivuxolimab in advanced cancers. Profiling relied on immunoSEQ multiplex PCR, and the TCRdb table lists in-frame clones only, not all of them. The data hold 70,000 to 95,000 clones, with about 85% observed a single time. Sequencing was performed on CD4+ or CD8+ T cells sorted from blood, taken in a trial of the OX40 agonist ivuxolimab. The receptors were sampled from an adult with an advanced solid tumor such as melanoma, head and neck, liver or kidney cancer. Both conserved end residues are part of each CDR3. A D gene is named only where the DNA matches it firmly. Clone size is shown for a subset of rows, as once, few, many or a class of expanded clone.

clone_size	v_call	d_call	j_call	cdr3_nt	cdr3_aa
.	TRBV6-6	.	TRBJ1-2	TGTGCCAGCAGTAACCCAGGGAGTAACTATGGCTACACCTTC	CASSNPGSNYGYTF
.	TRBV6-5	.	TRBJ2-1	TGTGCCAGCGGGGACGTCAGGGATGAGCAGTTCTTC	CASGDVRDEQFF
.	TRBV19	TRBD2	TRBJ2-3	TGTGCCAGTAGTATAGATCATCAGGGACTAGCGGGAGGGACAGATACGCAGTATTTT	CASSIDHQGLAGGTDTQYF
.	TRBV28	TRBD2	TRBJ2-2	TGTGCCAGCAGTCTGACGGGACTAGCGGGAGGGATGATCACCGGGGAGCTGTTTTTT	CASSLTGLAGGMITGELFF
.	TRBV11-2	.	TRBJ1-3	TGTGCCAGCAGTTCCTCTACCCTCTCTGGAAACACCATATATTTT	CASSSSTLSGNTIYF
.	TRBV7-9	TRBD2	TRBJ2-5	TGTGCCAGCAGCTTAATAGCGGGAGTAGAGACCCAGTACTTC	CASSLIAGVETQYF
.	TRBV28	TRBD1	TRBJ2-5	TGTGCCAGCAGTTCGACAACGGACAGGGTTGAGACCCAGTACTTC	CASSSTTDRVETQYF
.	TRBV30	.	TRBJ2-5	TGTGCCTCACATCGGCGGGTCGATCAAGAGACCCAGTACTTC	CASHRRVDQETQYF
.	TRBV19	TRBD2	TRBJ2-2	TGTGCCAGTAGTATAGATCCGGGTCTAGCGGGAGTTTGGACCGGGGAGCTGTTTTTT	CASSIDPGLAGVWTGELFF
.	TRBV9	.	TRBJ2-7	TGTGCCAGCAGCCGTGGTGGTGGCTCAGCCTACGAGCAGTACTTC	CASSRGGGSAYEQYF
.	TRBV10-3	.	TRBJ2-7	TGTGCCATCAGTGAGTCTGGTACCTACGAGCAGTACTTC	CAISESGTYEQYF
once	TRBV6-6	.	TRBJ2-3	TGTGCCAGCAGTCCCCAAGCGAGCACAGATACGCAGTATTTT	CASSPQASTDTQYF
once	TRBV5-4	TRBD2	TRBJ2-3	TGTGCCAGCAGCCGATATCTGAAAGCGGGAGTGGTAGATACGCAGTATTTT	CASSRYLKAGVVDTQYF
.	TRBV5-4	.	TRBJ2-7	TGTGCCAGCAGCACAGGACAGTCGAGCTCCTACGAGCAGTACTTC	CASSTGQSSSYEQYF
.	TRBV11-2	.	TRBJ2-5	TGTGCCAGCAGCCGGGAAAAGGGTGCTGGGCAGTACTTC	CASSREKGAGQYF
.	TRBV19	TRBD2	TRBJ2-1	TGTGCCAGTAGTAAAACCGGGACTAGCGGGAGGGTTCTTAGAAATGAGCAGTTCTTC	CASSKTGTSGRVLRNEQFF
.	TRBV9	.	TRBJ1-5	TGTGCCACCAAAAGGGGTAGGGTCGGGATGTATAGCAATCAGCCCCAGCATTTT	CATKRGRVGMYSNQPQHF
once	TRBV7-8	.	TRBJ1-1	TGTGCCAGCAGCTTGCGGAGACTTGAGGCTGAAGCTTTCTTT	CASSLRRLEAEAFF
.	TRBV30	.	TRBJ1-3	TGTGCCTGGAGTTTCTCCTCTGGAAACACCATATATTTT	CAWSFSSGNTIYF
few	TRBV6-5	TRBD1	TRBJ1-2	TGTGCCAGCAGTCCGGGGACAGGGAGCGGCTACACCTTC	CASSPGTGSGYTF
.	TRBV2	.	TRBJ2-7	TGTGCCAGCAGGAAGTTCTACGAGCAGTACTTC	CASRKFYEQYF
.	TRBV7-9	TRBD2	TRBJ2-1	TGTGCCAGCAGCCCGGGGGGGGCGAATGAGCAGTTCTTC	CASSPGGANEQFF
.	TRBV2	.	TRBJ2-7	TGTGCCAGCAAAGCCTACATAGGGGCGCAGGAGCAGTACTTC	CASKAYIGAQEQYF
once	TRBV10-3	.	TRBJ2-2	TGTGCCATCAGTTGGCTGCGTGGGGGCGAGTTCACCGGGGAGCTGTTTTTT	CAISWLRGGEFTGELFF
.	TRBV19	.	TRBJ1-4	TGTGCCAGTAGTAATTACTTTATCAGGGCAACTAATGAAAAACTGTTTTTT	CASSNYFIRATNEKLFF
.	TRBV5-1	TRBD1	TRBJ1-6	TGCGCCAGCAGCGGGACCGGGACAGTACATGAGTCCCTCCACTTT	CASSGTGTVHESLHF
.	TRBV5-1	.	TRBJ2-1	TGCGCCAGCAGATACGGACAGAATGAGCAGTTCTTC	CASRYGQNEQFF
.	TRBV19	TRBD1	TRBJ2-7	TGTGCCAGTAGTACCACAGGGGATGGCGAGCAGTACTTC	CASSTTGDGEQYF
.	TRBV7-9	TRBD2	TRBJ2-1	TGTGCCAGCAGCCGAAGGACTAGCGGAACATACAATGAGCAGTTCTTC	CASSRRTSGTYNEQFF
few	TRBV28	TRBD2	TRBJ2-2	TGTGCCAGCACTACTAGCGGGAGTTCCACCGGGGAGCTGTTTTTT	CASTTSGSSTGELFF
.	TRBV27	.	TRBJ2-4	TGTGCCAGCGGTGAGGGATACATTCAGTACTTC	CASGEGYIQYF
.	TRBV28	.	TRBJ2-7	TGTGCCAGCAGTCCCGGATCCTACGAGCAGTACTTC	CASSPGSYEQYF
few	TRBV2	TRBD2	TRBJ2-2	TGTGCCAGCAGAGAACTCCGGACTAGCGGGAGGGTAAAGGCCGGGGAGCTGTTTTTT	CASRELRTSGRVKAGELFF
.	TRBV11-2	TRBD1	TRBJ2-7	TGTGCCAGCAGGTTCCGGGACAGTAGCTACGAGCAGTACTTC	CASRFRDSSYEQYF
.	TRBV5-1	TRBD1	TRBJ1-1	TGCGCCAGTATTACCCCGGGACAGGGCGTGAACACTGAAGCTTTCTTT	CASITPGQGVNTEAFF
.	TRBV6-1	TRBD2	TRBJ2-7	TGTGCCAGCACCGTAGCGGGTGGCGAGCAGTACTTC	CASTVAGGEQYF
.	TRBV7-9	TRBD2	TRBJ2-3	TGTGCCAGCAACCAGGGACTAGAGAGCACAGATACGCAGTATTTT	CASNQGLESTDTQYF
.	TRBV19	.	TRBJ2-7	TGTGCCAGTACCCCGGGGGGCCCCCTCTACGAGCAGTACTTC	CASTPGGPLYEQYF
once	TRBV7-3	TRBD2	TRBJ2-3	TGTGCCAGCAGCTCAGGGGCTAGCGGGAGTACAGATACGCAGTATTTT	CASSSGASGSTDTQYF
few	TRBV11-3	TRBD1	TRBJ2-7	TGTGCCAGCAGCCCCCGGGACAGGGTCTACGAGCAGTACTTC	CASSPRDRVYEQYF
once	TRBV28	.	TRBJ1-1	TGTGCCAGCCGGGTCGTGGACTTTTCTCCAGCTTTCTTT	CASRVVDFSPAFF
.	TRBV5-1	.	TRBJ1-2	TGCGCCAGCAGCTTGGCCCAGGTTCCCCGCTATGGCTACACCTTC	CASSLAQVPRYGYTF
.	TRBV7-3	.	TRBJ2-2	TGTGCCAGCAGCTTCTTGGAGTCCGCTGGCACCGGGGAGCTGTTTTTT	CASSFLESAGTGELFF
.	TRBV7-9	TRBD1	TRBJ1-5	TGTGCCAGCAGTTTACAGGGGGATCAGCCCCAGCATTTT	CASSLQGDQPQHF
.	TRBV5-4	.	TRBJ1-4	TGTGCCAGCAGCCTACAGCAACCAAATGAAAAACTGTTTTTT	CASSLQQPNEKLFF
.	TRBV5-1	TRBD1	TRBJ2-7	TGCGCCAGCAGCTCGGGGGACAGGGTGTCCGAGCAGTACTTC	CASSSGDRVSEQYF
.	TRBV14	.	TRBJ2-7	TGTGCCAGCAGCCAAGAAGGCTACGAGCAGTACTTC	CASSQEGYEQYF
.	TRBV25-1	TRBD1	TRBJ2-1	TGTGCCAGCAGGAGGGGACAGGGGGCAATAAATGAGCAGTTCTTC	CASRRGQGAINEQFF
.	TRBV4-1	.	TRBJ1-3	TGCGCCAGCAGCCAAGGGGGGGGCTCTGGAAACACCATATATTTT	CASSQGGGSGNTIYF
once	TRBV6-1	.	TRBJ2-1	TGTGCCAGCAGTGAGGCACTAGCTCCCTACAATGAGCAGTTCTTC	CASSEALAPYNEQFF
.	TRBV7-2	TRBD2	TRBJ2-3	TGTGCCAGCAGCTTCCTAGCGGGGGGGGATACGCAGTATTTT	CASSFLAGGDTQYF
.	TRBV9	TRBD2	TRBJ2-7	TGTGCCAGCAGCGGCCGCCTGGGGGGGGATCCCCACGAGCAGTACTTC	CASSGRLGGDPHEQYF
.	TRBV11-1	.	TRBJ2-7	TGTGCCAGCAGCTTATCGAGCTCCTACGAGCAGTACTTC	CASSLSSSYEQYF